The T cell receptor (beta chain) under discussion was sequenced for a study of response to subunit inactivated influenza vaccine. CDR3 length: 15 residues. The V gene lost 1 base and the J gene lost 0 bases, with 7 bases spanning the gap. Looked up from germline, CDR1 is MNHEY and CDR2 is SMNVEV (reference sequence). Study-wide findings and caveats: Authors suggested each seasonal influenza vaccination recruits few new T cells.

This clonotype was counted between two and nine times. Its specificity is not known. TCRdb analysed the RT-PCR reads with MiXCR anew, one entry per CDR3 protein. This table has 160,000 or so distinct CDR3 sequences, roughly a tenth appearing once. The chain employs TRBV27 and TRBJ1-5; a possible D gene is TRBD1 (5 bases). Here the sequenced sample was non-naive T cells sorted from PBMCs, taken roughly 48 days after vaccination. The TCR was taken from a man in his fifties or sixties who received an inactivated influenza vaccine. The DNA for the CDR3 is TGTGCCAGCAGTTTATGGGGGAGTAGCAATCAGCCCCAGCATTTT. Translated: CASSLWGSSNQPQHF.